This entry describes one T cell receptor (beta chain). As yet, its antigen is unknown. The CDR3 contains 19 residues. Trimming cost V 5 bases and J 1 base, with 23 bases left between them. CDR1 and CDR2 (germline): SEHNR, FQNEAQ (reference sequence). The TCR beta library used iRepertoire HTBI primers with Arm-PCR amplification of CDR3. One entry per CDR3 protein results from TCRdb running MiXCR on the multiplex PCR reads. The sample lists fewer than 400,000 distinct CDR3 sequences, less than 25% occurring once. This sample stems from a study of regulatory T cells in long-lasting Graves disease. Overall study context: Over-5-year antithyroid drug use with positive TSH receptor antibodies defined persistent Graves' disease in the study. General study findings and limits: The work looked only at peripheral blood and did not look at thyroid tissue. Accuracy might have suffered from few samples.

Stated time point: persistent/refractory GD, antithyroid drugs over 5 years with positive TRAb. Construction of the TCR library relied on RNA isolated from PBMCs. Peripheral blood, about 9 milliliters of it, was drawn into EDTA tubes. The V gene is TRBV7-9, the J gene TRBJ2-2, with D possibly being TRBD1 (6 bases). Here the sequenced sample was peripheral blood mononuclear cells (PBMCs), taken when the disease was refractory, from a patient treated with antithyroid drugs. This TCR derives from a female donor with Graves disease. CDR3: CASSAQASPTGQNTGELFF. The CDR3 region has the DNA TGTGCCAGCAGCGCCCAAGCGAGCCCGACAGGTCAGAACACCGGGGAGCTGTTTTTT.